This T cell receptor beta chain was sequenced in a study of control samples from healthy donors and cancer patients. Method: immunoSEQ multiplex PCR; TCRdb's copy keeps in-frame clones and lacks some. The sample contains 150,000 to 200,000 clones, 90% to 95% of which appear only once. With 6 bases clipped from V and 2 bases from J, the junction kept 9 bases outside the gene matches. The CDR3 extends over 15 amino acids. Germline-derived CDR1 and CDR2 are MNHEY and SVGAGI. The sequence was obtained from a man younger than 30 in good health. The material sequenced was blood. V is TRBV6-5 and J is TRBJ2-7; 8 bases fit TRBD1. The CDR3 loop is CASRGAGTGAYEQYF. The DNA for the CDR3 is TGTGCCAGCAGGGGCGCCGGGACAGGAGCCTACGAGCAGTACTTC.